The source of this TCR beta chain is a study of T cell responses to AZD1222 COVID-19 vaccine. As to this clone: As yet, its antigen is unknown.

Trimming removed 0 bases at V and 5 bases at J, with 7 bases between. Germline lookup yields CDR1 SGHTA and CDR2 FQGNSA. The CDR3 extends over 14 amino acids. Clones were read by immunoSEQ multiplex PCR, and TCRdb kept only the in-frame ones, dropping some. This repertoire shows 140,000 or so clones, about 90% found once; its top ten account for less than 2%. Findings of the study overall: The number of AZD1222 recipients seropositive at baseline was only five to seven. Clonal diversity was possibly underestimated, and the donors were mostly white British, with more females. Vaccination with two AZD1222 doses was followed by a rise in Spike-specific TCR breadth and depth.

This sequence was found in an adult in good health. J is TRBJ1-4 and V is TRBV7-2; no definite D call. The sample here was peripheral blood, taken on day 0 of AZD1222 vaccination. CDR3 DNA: TGTGCCAGCAGCTTAGCGTCTGAGAATGAAAAACTGTTTTTT. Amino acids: CASSLASENEKLFF.